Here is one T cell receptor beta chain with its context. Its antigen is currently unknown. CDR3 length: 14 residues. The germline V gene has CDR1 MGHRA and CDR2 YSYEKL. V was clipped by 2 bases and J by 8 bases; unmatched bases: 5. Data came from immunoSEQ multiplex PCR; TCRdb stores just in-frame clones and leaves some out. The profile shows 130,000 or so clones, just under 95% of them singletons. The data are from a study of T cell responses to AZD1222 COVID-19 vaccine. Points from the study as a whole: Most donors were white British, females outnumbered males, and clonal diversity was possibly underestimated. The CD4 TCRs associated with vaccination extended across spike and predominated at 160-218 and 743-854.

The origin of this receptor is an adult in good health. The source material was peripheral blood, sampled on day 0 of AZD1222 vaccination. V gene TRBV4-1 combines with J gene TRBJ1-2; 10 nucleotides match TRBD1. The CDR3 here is CASSQPGQGMGYTF. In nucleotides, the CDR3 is TGCGCCAGCAGCCAACCGGGACAGGGGATGGGCTACACCTTC.